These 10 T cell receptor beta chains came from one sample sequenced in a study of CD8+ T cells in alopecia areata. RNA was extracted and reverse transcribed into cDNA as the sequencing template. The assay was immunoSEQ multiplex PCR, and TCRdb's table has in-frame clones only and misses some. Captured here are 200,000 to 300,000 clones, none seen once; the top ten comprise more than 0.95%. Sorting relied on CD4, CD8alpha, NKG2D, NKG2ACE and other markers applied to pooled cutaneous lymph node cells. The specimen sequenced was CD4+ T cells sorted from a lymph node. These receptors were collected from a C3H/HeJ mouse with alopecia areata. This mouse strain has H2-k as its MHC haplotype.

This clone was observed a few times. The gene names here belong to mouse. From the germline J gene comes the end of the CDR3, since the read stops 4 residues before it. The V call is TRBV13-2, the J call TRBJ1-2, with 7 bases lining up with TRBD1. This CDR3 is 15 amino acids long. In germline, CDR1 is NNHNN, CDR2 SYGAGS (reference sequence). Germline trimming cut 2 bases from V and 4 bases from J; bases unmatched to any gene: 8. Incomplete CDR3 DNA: TGTGCCAGCGGTGAGGCAAGGGGGCGAGGCTCC. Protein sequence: CASGEARGRGS. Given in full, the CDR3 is CASGEARGRGSDYTF.

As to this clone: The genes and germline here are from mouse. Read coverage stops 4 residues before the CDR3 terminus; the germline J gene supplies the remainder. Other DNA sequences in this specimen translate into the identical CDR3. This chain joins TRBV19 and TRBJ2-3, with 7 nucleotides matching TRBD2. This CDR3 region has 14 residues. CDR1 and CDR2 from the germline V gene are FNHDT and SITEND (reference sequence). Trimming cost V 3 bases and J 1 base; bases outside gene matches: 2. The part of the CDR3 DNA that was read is TGTGCCAGCAGTAAGCTGGGGGGTGCAGAA. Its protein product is CASSKLGGAE. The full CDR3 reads CASSKLGGAETLYF.

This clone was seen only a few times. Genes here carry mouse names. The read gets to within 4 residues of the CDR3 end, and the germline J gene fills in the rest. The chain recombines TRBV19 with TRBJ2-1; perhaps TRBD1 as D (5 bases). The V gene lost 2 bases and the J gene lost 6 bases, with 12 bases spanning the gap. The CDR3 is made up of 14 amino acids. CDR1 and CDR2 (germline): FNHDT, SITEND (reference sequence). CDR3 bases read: TGTGCCAGCAGTATTGGCAGGGCGGGTGCT. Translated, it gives CASSIGRAGA. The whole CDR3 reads CASSIGRAGAEQFF.

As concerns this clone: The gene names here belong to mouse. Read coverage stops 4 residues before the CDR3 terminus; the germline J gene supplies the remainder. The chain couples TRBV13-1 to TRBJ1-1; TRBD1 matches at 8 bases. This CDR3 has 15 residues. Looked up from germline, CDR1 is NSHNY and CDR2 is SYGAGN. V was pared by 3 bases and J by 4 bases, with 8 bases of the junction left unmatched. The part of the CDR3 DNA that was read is TGTGCCAGCAGTGGGGTGACAGGGGAGGGCACA. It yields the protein CASSGVTGEGT. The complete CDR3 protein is CASSGVTGEGTEVFF.

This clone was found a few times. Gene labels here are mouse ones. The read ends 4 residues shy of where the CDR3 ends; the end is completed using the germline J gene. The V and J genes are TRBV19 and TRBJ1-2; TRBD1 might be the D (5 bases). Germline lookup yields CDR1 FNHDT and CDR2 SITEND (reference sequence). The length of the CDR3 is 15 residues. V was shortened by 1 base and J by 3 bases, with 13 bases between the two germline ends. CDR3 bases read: TGTGCCAGCAGTATATGGGACGGGGGGGACTCC. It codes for CASSIWDGGDS. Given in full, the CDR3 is CASSIWDGGDSDYTF.

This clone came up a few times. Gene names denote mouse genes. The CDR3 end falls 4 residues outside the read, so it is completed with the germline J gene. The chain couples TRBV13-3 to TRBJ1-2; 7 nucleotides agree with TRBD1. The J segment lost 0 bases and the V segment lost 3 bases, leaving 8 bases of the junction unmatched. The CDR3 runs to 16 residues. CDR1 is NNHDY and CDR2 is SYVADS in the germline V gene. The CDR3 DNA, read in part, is TGTGCCAGCAGTGCTCTCCGACAGGGAACAAACTCC. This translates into CASSALRQGTNS. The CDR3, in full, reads CASSALRQGTNSDYTF.

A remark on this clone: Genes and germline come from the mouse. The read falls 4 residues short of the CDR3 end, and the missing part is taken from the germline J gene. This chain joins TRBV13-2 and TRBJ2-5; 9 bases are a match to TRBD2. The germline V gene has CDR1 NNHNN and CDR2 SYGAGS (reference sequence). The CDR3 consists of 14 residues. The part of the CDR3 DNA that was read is TGTGCCAGCGGTCCCCTGGGGGGGGCGGAC. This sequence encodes CASGPLGGAD. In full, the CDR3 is CASGPLGGADTQYF.

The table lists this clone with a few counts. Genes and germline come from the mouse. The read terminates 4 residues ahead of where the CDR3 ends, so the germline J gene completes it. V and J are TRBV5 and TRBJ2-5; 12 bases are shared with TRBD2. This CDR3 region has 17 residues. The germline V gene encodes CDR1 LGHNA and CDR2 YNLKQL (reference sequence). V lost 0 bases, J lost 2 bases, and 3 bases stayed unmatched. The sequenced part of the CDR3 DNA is TGTGCCAGCAGCCAAGATTGGACTGGGGGGGTCCAAGAC. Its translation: CASSQDWTGGVQD. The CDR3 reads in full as CASSQDWTGGVQDTQYF.

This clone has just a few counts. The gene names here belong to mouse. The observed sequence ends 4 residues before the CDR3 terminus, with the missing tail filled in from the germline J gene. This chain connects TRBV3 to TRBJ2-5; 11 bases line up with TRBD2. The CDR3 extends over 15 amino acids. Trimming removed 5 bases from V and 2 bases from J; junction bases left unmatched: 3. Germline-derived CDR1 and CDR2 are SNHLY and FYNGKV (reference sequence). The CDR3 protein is CASSPGLGVQDTQYF. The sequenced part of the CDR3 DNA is TGTGCCAGCAGCCCGGGACTGGGGGTCCAAGAC.

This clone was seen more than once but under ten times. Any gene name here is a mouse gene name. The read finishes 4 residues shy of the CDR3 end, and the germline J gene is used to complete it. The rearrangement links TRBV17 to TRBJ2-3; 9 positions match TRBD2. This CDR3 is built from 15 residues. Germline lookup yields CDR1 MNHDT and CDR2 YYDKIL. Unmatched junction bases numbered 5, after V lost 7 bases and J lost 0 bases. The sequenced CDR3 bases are TGTGCTAGCAAAATACTGGGGGGTAGTGCAGAA. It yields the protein CASKILGGSAE. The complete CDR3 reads CASKILGGSAETLYF.